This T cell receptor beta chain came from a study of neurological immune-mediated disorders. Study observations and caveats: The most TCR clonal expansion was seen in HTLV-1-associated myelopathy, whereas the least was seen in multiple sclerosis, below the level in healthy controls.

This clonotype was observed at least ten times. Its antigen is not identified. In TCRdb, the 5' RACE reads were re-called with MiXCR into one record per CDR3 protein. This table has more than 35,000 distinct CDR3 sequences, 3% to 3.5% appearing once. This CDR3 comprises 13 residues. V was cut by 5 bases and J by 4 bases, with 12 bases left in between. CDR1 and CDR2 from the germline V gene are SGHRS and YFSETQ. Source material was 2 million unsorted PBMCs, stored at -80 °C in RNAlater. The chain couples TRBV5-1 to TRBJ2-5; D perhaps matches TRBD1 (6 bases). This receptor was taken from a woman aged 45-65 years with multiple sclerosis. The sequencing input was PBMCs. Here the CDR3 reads CASSLLGGETQYF. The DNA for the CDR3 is TGCGCCAGCAGTCTTTTAGGGGGAGAGACCCAGTACTTC.